These 19 T cell receptor beta chains originate from one sample sequenced in a study of control samples from healthy donors and cancer patients. Assay used: immunoSEQ multiplex PCR; TCRdb lists only in-frame clones, some missing. The table records 8,500 to 11,000 clones, roughly 93% of them present only once. The source material was PBMCs. The source is a man between 60 and 70 years old with colorectal cancer.

The rearrangement joins TRBV11-1 to TRBJ1-3; D remains unclear. V lost 5 bases and J lost 4, with 12 bases in between. Germline V gene data show CDR1 as SGHAT and CDR2 as FQDESV (reference sequence). The CDR3 has 14 amino acids. The CDR3 nucleotides read TGTGCCAGCAGCGTCGGGTCCGTAGGAAACACCATATATTTT. Its translation is CASSVGSVGNTIYF.

The CDR3 nucleotides read TGTGCCAGCAGTCTGACAGGGGGGGAGACCCAGTACTTC. The encoded protein is CASSLTGGETQYF. The chain carries TRBV5-6 and TRBJ2-5; 9 bases align to TRBD1. The CDR3 is 13 residues long. From germline, CDR1 is SGHDT and CDR2 YYEEEE. V was clipped by 5 bases and J by 5 bases; unmatched bases: 4.

The chain links TRBV19 to TRBJ2-7; 8 bases line up with TRBD1. The CDR3 length is 14 residues. The V gene's germline CDR1 is LNHDA and CDR2 SQIVND (reference sequence). The trim removed 6 bases at V and 0 bases at J, leaving 4 bases unmatched. Here the CDR3 reads CASRRQGTSYEQYF. The CDR3 bases are TGTGCCAGTAGGAGACAGGGGACCTCCTACGAGCAGTACTTC.

V usage is TRBV12-3 or TRBV12-4 and J usage is TRBJ2-7, with TRBD1 matching over 8 bases. The CDR3 extends over 12 amino acids. With 5 bases clipped from V and 7 bases from J, the junction kept 4 bases outside the gene matches. The CDR3 DNA is TGTGCCAGCAGTCTGAGGGACAGGGAGCAGTACTTC. It encodes CASSLRDREQYF.

The chain joins TRBV19 to TRBJ2-7; either TRBD1 or TRBD2 may supply D (5 bases each). V lost 4 bases, J lost 4 bases, and 14 bases lay in between. The CDR3 length is 14 residues. Germline CDR1 LNHDA, CDR2 SQIVND (reference sequence). The CDR3 here is CASSKRDAKYEQYF. In nucleotides, the CDR3 is TGTGCCAGTAGTAAAAGGGACGCCAAGTACGAGCAGTACTTC.

This chain links TRBV9 with TRBJ1-1; possible D gene TRBD1, 6 bases. Per the germline V gene, CDR1 is SGDLS and CDR2 is YYNGEE. V was clipped by 5 bases and J by 3 bases, with 8 bases between them. The length of the CDR3 is 12 residues. CDR3 residues: CASRGADTEAFF. In nucleotides, the CDR3 is TGTGCCAGCAGGGGGGCGGACACTGAAGCTTTCTTT.

The genes are TRBV5-1 and TRBJ2-7; 8 bases agree with TRBD2. Per germline, CDR1 SGHRS and CDR2 YFSETQ. The CDR3 covers 16 residues. V dropped 0 bases and J dropped 3; count of bases not matched to a gene: 8. CDR3 sequence: CASSLGWTSIIYEQYF. Here the CDR3 DNA reads TGCGCCAGCAGCTTGGGTTGGACTAGCATCATCTACGAGCAGTACTTC.

The chain recombines TRBV5-1 with TRBJ2-7, with D unresolved. The CDR3 length is 14 residues. V dropped 1 base and J dropped 2 bases, with 10 bases sitting between them. The germline gives CDR1 SGHRS, CDR2 YFSETQ. In nucleotides, the CDR3 is TGCGCCAGCAGCTTGAGCAGCCCCCCCTACGAGCAGTACTTC. Protein product: CASSLSSPPYEQYF.

V and J are TRBV6-5 and TRBJ2-7; possibly TRBD1 for D (6 bases). Germline V gives CDR1 MNHEY, CDR2 SVGAGI. Trimming removed 0 bases at V and 4 bases at J, with 13 bases between. The CDR3 length is 15 residues. CDR3 in DNA: TGTGCCAGCAGTTACTCTCCAACAGGGCTATACGAGCAGTACTTC. Amino acids: CASSYSPTGLYEQYF.

The count of this clone is one. The genes are TRBV9 and TRBJ2-7, with a possible D match to TRBD1 (5 bases). This CDR3 spans 14 amino acids. CDR1 is SGDLS and CDR2 is YYNGEE in the germline V gene. V dropped 0 bases and J dropped 6 bases, with 13 bases sitting between them. The CDR3 DNA sequence: TGTGCCAGCAGCGTAGTAAGTGGGGCGGCCGAGCAGTACTTC. It is translated as CASSVVSGAAEQYF.

V and J are TRBV27 and TRBJ1-2; 12 bases agree with TRBD1. Germline CDR1 is MNHEY and CDR2 is SMNVEV (reference sequence). This CDR3 region has 15 residues. V dropped 5 bases and J dropped 4; count of bases not matched to a gene: 5. CDR3 in DNA: TGTGCCAGCAGTGGCCGGGACAGGGGGCCCTATGGCTACACCTTC. Protein: CASSGRDRGPYGYTF.

The chain carries TRBV4-1 and TRBJ1-1; D is perhaps TRBD1 (5 bases). The CDR3 totals 15 residues. The germline gives CDR1 MGHRA, CDR2 YSYEKL. Trimming left V 1 base short and J 7 bases short, with 16 bases between. CDR3 region: CASSQVAARVDEAFF. CDR3 in DNA: TGCGCCAGCAGCCAAGTGGCGGCCAGGGTTGATGAAGCTTTCTTT.

V gene TRBV5-1 combines with J gene TRBJ2-1, with 14 bases that match TRBD2. Germline V gene lookup returns CDR1 SGHRS and CDR2 YFSETQ. CDR3 size: 14 residues. J was trimmed by 9 bases and V by 4 bases; bases with no gene match: 3. The CDR3 loop reads CASSPGLAGGEQFF. For the CDR3, the DNA is TGCGCCAGCAGCCCAGGACTAGCGGGGGGTGAGCAGTTCTTC.

The V gene is TRBV7-6, the J gene TRBJ1-1; D not resolved. V shed 1 base and J shed 1 base, with 7 bases lying between them. This CDR3 has 14 amino acids. CDR1 and CDR2 from the germline V gene are SGHVS and FNYEAQ. This chain's CDR3 is CASSLGRRNTEAFF. CDR3 in DNA: TGTGCCAGCAGCTTAGGCCGACGGAACACTGAAGCTTTCTTT.

The V gene is TRBV28, the J gene TRBJ1-5; D uncertain. V was trimmed by 2 bases and J by 7 bases, leaving 6 bases between them. Per the germline V gene, CDR1 is MDHEN and CDR2 is SYDVKM. There are 12 residues in the CDR3. In DNA, the CDR3 is TGTGCCAGCAGTTTAAGTTTCCAGCCCCAGCATTTT. It translates to CASSLSFQPQHF.

The chain carries TRBV10-3 and TRBJ1-2; 10 bases map to TRBD1. J lost 8 bases, V lost 10 bases, and 16 bases had no gene match. This CDR3 is built from 15 residues. The V gene's germline CDR1 is ENHRY and CDR2 SYGVKD. The CDR3 DNA reads as TGTGCCACGTCCTTCCGGGACAGGGGATCGTTGGGCTACACCTTC. Its protein is CATSFRDRGSLGYTF.

This chain uses TRBV5-5 with TRBJ2-7; D perhaps matches TRBD2 (5 bases). V dropped 3 bases and J dropped 3 bases, with 16 bases sitting between them. There are 15 residues in the CDR3. Germline assignment: CDR1 SGHKS and CDR2 YYEKEE (reference sequence). DNA of the CDR3: TGTGCCAGCAGCTCGTCCCTAGCACCAAACTACGAGCAGTACTTC. This sequence encodes CASSSSLAPNYEQYF.

The rearrangement joins TRBV2 to TRBJ2-7; D remains unclear. Germline V gene data show CDR1 as SNHLY and CDR2 as FYNNEI. The CDR3 length is 10 residues. Trimming pared 6 bases from V and 9 bases from J, leaving 9 bases between. The CDR3 here is CASRPFWQYF. CDR3 sequence (DNA): TGTGCCAGCAGACCCTTTTGGCAGTACTTC. The whole variable domain, remainder taken from reference TRBV2 and TRBJ2-7, is EPEVTQTPSHQVTQMGQEVILRCVPISNHLYFYWYRQILGQKVEFLVSFYNNEISEKSEIFDDQFSVERPDGSNFTLKIRSTKLEDSAMYFCASRPFWQYFGPGTRLTVT.

V and J are TRBV10-2 and TRBJ1-5, with a weak D call TRBD1 (5 bases). CDR3 length: 18 amino acids. The ends were cut back, 0 bases at V and 4 bases at J, with 19 bases in the middle. CDR1 and CDR2 from the germline V gene are WSHSY and SAAADI. CDR3 sequence reads: CASSESLAGRLANQPQHF. The CDR3, as DNA: TGCGCCAGCAGTGAGTCGTTGGCAGGGCGACTAGCAAATCAGCCCCAGCATTTT.